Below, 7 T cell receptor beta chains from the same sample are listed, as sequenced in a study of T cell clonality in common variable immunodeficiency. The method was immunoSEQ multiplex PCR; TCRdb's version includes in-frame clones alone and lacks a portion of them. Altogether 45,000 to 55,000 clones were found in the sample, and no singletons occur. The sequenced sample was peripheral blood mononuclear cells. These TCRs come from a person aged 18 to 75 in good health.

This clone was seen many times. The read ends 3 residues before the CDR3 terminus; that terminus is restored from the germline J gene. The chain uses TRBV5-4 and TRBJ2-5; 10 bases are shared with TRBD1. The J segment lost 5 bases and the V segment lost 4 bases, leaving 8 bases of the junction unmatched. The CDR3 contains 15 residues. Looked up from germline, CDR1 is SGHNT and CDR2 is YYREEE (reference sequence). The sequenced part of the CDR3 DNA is TGTGCCAGCAGCCCCGGACAGGGGGGCGTGGAGACC. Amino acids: CASSPGQGGVET. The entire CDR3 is CASSPGQGGVETQYF.

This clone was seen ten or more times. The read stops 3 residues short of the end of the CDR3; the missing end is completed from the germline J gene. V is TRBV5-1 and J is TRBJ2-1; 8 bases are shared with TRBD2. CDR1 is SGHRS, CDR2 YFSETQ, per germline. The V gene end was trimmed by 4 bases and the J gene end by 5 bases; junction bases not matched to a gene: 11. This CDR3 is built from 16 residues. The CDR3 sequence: CASSALAGRVNNEQFF. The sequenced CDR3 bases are TGCGCCAGCAGCGCCCTAGCGGGCAGGGTTAACAATGAG.

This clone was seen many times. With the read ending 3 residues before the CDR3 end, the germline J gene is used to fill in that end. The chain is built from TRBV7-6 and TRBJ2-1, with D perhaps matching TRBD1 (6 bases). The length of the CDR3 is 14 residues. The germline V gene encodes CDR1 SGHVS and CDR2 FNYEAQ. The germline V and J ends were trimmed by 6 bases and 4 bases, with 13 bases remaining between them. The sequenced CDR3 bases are TGTGCCAGCAGTGGACGGGACACGTACAATGAG. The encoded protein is CASSGRDTYNE. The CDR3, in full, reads CASSGRDTYNEQFF.

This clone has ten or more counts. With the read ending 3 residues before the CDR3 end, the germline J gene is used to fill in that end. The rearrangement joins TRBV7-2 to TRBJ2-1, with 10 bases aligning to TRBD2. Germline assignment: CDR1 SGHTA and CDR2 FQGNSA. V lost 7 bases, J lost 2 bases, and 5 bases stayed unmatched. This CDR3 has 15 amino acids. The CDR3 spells CASTNLAGAYNEQFF. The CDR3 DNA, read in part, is TGTGCCAGCACCAATCTAGCGGGAGCCTACAATGAG.

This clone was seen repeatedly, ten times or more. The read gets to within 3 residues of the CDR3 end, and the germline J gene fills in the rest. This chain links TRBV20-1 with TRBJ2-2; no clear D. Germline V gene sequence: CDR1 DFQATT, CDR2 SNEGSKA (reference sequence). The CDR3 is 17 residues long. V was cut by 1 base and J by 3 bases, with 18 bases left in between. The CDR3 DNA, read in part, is TGCAGTGCTAGAGCAATACCCGACATGGTGGACACCGGGGAG. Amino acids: CSARAIPDMVDTGE. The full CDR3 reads CSARAIPDMVDTGELFF.

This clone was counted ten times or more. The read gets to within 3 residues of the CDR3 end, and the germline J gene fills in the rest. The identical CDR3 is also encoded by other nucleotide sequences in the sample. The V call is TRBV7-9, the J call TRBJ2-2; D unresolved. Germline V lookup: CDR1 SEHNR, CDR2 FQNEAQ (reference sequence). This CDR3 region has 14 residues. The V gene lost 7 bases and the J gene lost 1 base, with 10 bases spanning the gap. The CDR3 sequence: CASTTRQNTGELFF. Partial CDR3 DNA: TGTGCCAGCACGACGCGACAGAACACCGGGGAG.

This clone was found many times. CDR3 region: CASSQDPAGANYNEQFF. The sequenced CDR3 bases are TGCGCCAGCAGCCAAGATCCGGCGGGAGCTAACTACAATGAG. The gene calls are TRBV4-1 and TRBJ2-1; 7 bases map to TRBD2. The read falls 3 residues short of the CDR3 end, and the missing part is taken from the germline J gene. V was pared by 0 bases and J by 3 bases, with 8 bases of the junction left unmatched. Per the germline V gene, CDR1 is MGHRA and CDR2 is YSYEKL. CDR3 length: 17 amino acids.